The 30 T cell receptor beta chains in this list originate from one sample, sequenced in a study of OX40 agonist ivuxolimab in advanced cancers. Sequencing used immunoSEQ multiplex PCR; TCRdb keeps in-frame clones, though not all of them. The data show tens of thousands of clones, with roughly 76% seen just once and around 1.5% held by the top ten. The specimen was CD4+ or CD8+ T cells sorted from blood, collected in a trial of the OX40 agonist ivuxolimab. The source of these receptors is an adult with an advanced solid tumor such as melanoma, head and neck, liver or kidney cancer.

This clone was seen a handful of times. The chain uses TRBV5-1 and TRBJ1-2, with D perhaps matching TRBD1 (5 bases). CDR3 size: 15 residues. Germline values: CDR1 SGHRS, CDR2 YFSETQ. The germline V and J ends were trimmed by 0 bases and 5 bases, with 14 bases remaining between them. The CDR3 DNA sequence: TGCGCCAGCAGCTTGGCCCAACAGGACTCTTATGGCTACACCTTC. It translates to CASSLAQQDSYGYTF.

CDR3 DNA sequence: TGTGCCAGTAGTATTATGTGGGAGGTTGGGGCCAACGTCCTGACTTTC. Translation: CASSIMWEVGANVLTF. This rearrangement joins TRBV19 to TRBJ2-6; possibly TRBD2 for D (6 bases). CDR3 length equals 16 residues. V lost 3 bases and J 3 bases, leaving 12 bases between the germline ends. Germline V gene lookup returns CDR1 LNHDA and CDR2 SQIVND (reference sequence).

The J gene is TRBJ1-5, the V gene TRBV2; D uncertain. V lost 5 bases, J lost 7 bases, and 9 bases lay in between. There are 12 residues in the CDR3. Germline CDR1 reads SNHLY; CDR2 reads FYNNEI. The CDR3 bases are TGTGCCAGCAGTTCAAACGGGCAGCCCCAGCATTTT. It is translated as CASSSNGQPQHF.

The J gene is TRBJ2-7, the V gene TRBV5-6; D is perhaps TRBD2 (5 bases). The CDR3 spans 14 residues. V was pared by 1 base and J by 0 bases, with 8 bases between. Germline V gene sequence: CDR1 SGHDT, CDR2 YYEEEE. CDR3 sequence: CASSLSGSSYEQYF. CDR3 bases: TGTGCCAGCAGCTTGTCGGGGAGCTCCTACGAGCAGTACTTC.

This clone appeared a few times. The chain links TRBV11-2 to TRBJ2-1; D is ambiguous. Germline V lookup: CDR1 SGHAT, CDR2 FQNNGV. V was shortened by 8 bases and J by 2 bases, with 10 bases between the two germline ends. The CDR3 loop spans 13 amino acids. The CDR3: CASEWGTYNEQFF. The CDR3 nucleotides are TGTGCCAGCGAGTGGGGAACCTACAATGAGCAGTTCTTC.

The chain is built from TRBV6-5 and TRBJ2-7; a possible D gene is TRBD1 (6 bases). This CDR3 has 14 amino acids. V lost 0 bases and J 4 bases, leaving 10 bases between the germline ends. Germline CDR1 is MNHEY and CDR2 is SVGAGI. In nucleotides, the CDR3 is TGTGCCAGCAGTTACTCGATACAGGGTTACGAGCAGTACTTC. Protein: CASSYSIQGYEQYF.

V usage is TRBV11-3 and J usage is TRBJ2-7; the D is unclear. This CDR3 has 14 amino acids. CDR1 SGHNT and CDR2 YENEEA come from the germline V gene. Deletions cut 0 bases from V and 4 bases from J, with 10 bases between. The CDR3 coding sequence is TGTGCCAGCAGCTTAGATCCAGGATCTTACGAGCAGTACTTC. Translating it yields CASSLDPGSYEQYF.

This clone was observed a handful of times. The J gene is TRBJ1-2, the V gene TRBV6-5, with a tentative D call TRBD1 (5 bases). CDR1 and CDR2 (germline): MNHEY, SVGAGI. The CDR3 covers 16 residues. Trimming shortened V by 4 bases and J by 7 bases, and 22 bases separated the two germline ends. The CDR3 spells CASSSPVTAGSTGYTF. As DNA, the CDR3 is TGTGCCAGCAGTTCGCCAGTTACGGCAGGGAGCACTGGCTACACCTTC.

The chain uses TRBV5-1 and TRBJ2-5, with a weak D call TRBD1 (6 bases). The V gene's germline CDR1 is SGHRS and CDR2 YFSETQ. This CDR3 is 14 amino acids long. V lost 4 bases to trimming and J lost 0 bases, with 10 bases between them. The CDR3 sequence: CASSVQGHQETQYF. For the CDR3, the DNA is TGCGCCAGCAGCGTACAGGGCCACCAAGAGACCCAGTACTTC. Drawing the rest from reference TRBV5-1 and TRBJ2-5, the complete variable domain is KAGVTQTPRYLIKTRGQQVTLSCSPISGHRSVSWYQQTPGQGLQFLFEYFSETQRNKGNFPGRFSGRQFSNSRSEMNVSTLELGDSALYLCASSVQGHQETQYFGPGTRLLVL.

The chain combines TRBV9 with TRBJ1-4, with 9 bases matching TRBD1. The CDR3 spans 15 residues. V gave up 0 bases and J gave up 4 bases; unmatched junction bases: 1. Germline V gives CDR1 SGDLS, CDR2 YYNGEE. This CDR3 reads CASSVGDRDNEKLFF. The CDR3 nucleotides read TGTGCCAGCAGCGTAGGGGACAGGGATAATGAAAAACTGTTTTTT.

The chain carries TRBV29-1 and TRBJ1-2, with D tentatively TRBD1 (5 bases). The CDR3 covers 12 residues. Trimming took off 2 bases at V and 8 bases at J, with 12 bases between the two ends. Looked up from germline, CDR1 is SQVTM and CDR2 is ANQGSEA. CDR3 sequence reads: CSVESRGQGYTF. CDR3 sequence (DNA): TGCAGCGTTGAATCCCGGGGCCAGGGCTACACCTTC.

The chain joins TRBV6-1 to TRBJ2-7; 7 nucleotides match TRBD2. CDR3 length: 13 residues. The trim removed 4 bases at V and 2 bases at J, leaving 2 bases unmatched. Per the germline V gene, CDR1 is MNHNS and CDR2 is SASEGT. DNA of the CDR3: TGTGCCAGCAGTGTCGCGGGGGCCTACGAGCAGTACTTC. It yields the protein CASSVAGAYEQYF.

V and J are TRBV28 and TRBJ2-2; D unclear. Germline V gene data show CDR1 as MDHEN and CDR2 as SYDVKM. V dropped 5 bases and J dropped 0 bases, with 4 bases sitting between them. CDR3 size: 13 residues. The CDR3 is CASSSANTGELFF. CDR3 nucleotides: TGTGCCAGCAGTAGCGCGAACACCGGGGAGCTGTTTTTT.

This chain links TRBV5-4 with TRBJ2-2; TRBD2 agrees at 9 bases. The V and J ends lost 1 base and 7 bases, in that order; junction bases with no gene match: 8. Germline V lookup: CDR1 SGHNT, CDR2 YYREEE (reference sequence). The length of the CDR3 is 16 residues. CDR3 in amino acids: CASSLWVAGVVGELFF. CDR3 sequence (DNA): TGTGCCAGCAGCTTGTGGGTAGCGGGAGTGGTCGGGGAGCTGTTTTTT.

The rearrangement links TRBV7-9 to TRBJ2-7; no reliable D call. This CDR3 comprises 12 residues. Germline V gene sequence: CDR1 SEHNR, CDR2 FQNEAQ (reference sequence). Trimming shortened V by 5 bases and J by 3 bases, and 8 bases separated the two germline ends. For the CDR3, the DNA is TGTGCCAGCAGCCCCGTATACTACGAGCAGTACTTC. This encodes CASSPVYYEQYF.

This clone was observed a few times. J is TRBJ2-7 and V is TRBV6-5; 8 nucleotides agree with TRBD2. The CDR3 extends over 16 amino acids. Germline CDR1 MNHEY, CDR2 SVGAGI. The trim removed 1 base at V and 0 bases at J, leaving 5 bases unmatched. CDR3 amino acids: CASSYWISGSSYEQYF. The CDR3 nucleotides are TGTGCCAGCAGTTACTGGATAAGCGGGAGCTCCTACGAGCAGTACTTC.

The V call is TRBV19, the J call TRBJ1-2, with TRBD1 identical over 8 bases. The CDR3 runs 15 residues. Germline V gene sequence: CDR1 LNHDA, CDR2 SQIVND (reference sequence). With V trimmed by 4 bases and J by 4 bases, 8 bases remained unmatched. CDR3 region: CASSNGTGGSYGYTF. CDR3 sequence (DNA): TGTGCCAGTAGTAACGGGACAGGAGGATCCTATGGCTACACCTTC. Full variable domain (outside the CDR3, taken from reference TRBV19 and TRBJ1-2): DGGITQSPKYLFRKEGQNVTLSCEQNLNHDAMYWYRQDPGQGLRLIYYSQIVNDFQKGDIAEGYSVSREKKESFPLTVTSAQKNPTAFYLCASSNGTGGSYGYTFGSGTRLTVV.

The rearrangement links TRBV21-1 to TRBJ2-1; the table calls TRBD1, which could not be checked here. TRBV21-1 is marked as a pseudogene. This CDR3 has 16 amino acids. The CDR3 DNA is TGTGCCAGCAGCAAAGCGCGGCAGGGGGCGGATAATGAGCAGTTCTTC. It yields the protein CASSKARQGADNEQFF.

The chain couples TRBV28 to TRBJ2-6; TRBD1 or TRBD2 may be the D gene (5 bases each). Trimming pared 2 bases from V and 2 bases from J, leaving 7 bases between. The germline gives CDR1 MDHEN, CDR2 SYDVKM. The length of the CDR3 is 15 residues. The CDR3 DNA follows: TGTGCCAGCAGTTTAGGGGGAGCTGGGGCCAACGTCCTGACTTTC. The encoded protein is CASSLGGAGANVLTF.

The V gene is TRBV7-9, the J gene TRBJ1-4; D might be TRBD1 (5 bases). CDR1 and CDR2 from the germline V gene are SEHNR and FQNEAQ (reference sequence). This CDR3 is 13 amino acids long. The V end was cut by 2 bases, the J end by 8 bases, with 9 bases between. The CDR3, as DNA: TGTGCCAGCAGCTTATTCGGGGGGGAAAAACTGTTTTTT. Protein: CASSLFGGEKLFF.

The genes are TRBV4-2 and TRBJ1-5; possible D gene TRBD1, 5 bases. This CDR3 is built from 15 residues. The germline V and J ends were trimmed by 3 bases and 7 bases, with 16 bases remaining between them. CDR1 and CDR2 (germline): LGHNA, YNFKEQ. The CDR3 is CASSQDNLNAQPQHF. CDR3 DNA sequence: TGTGCCAGCAGCCAGGACAACCTTAACGCCCAGCCCCAGCATTTT.

This clone was observed once. The chain uses TRBV6-1 and TRBJ2-7; D gene ambiguous. Germline CDR1 and CDR2: MNHNS and SASEGT. The V gene lost 2 bases and the J gene lost 0 bases, with 8 bases spanning the gap. This CDR3 comprises 14 residues. The CDR3 loop reads CASSEPGRSYEQYF. CDR3 bases: TGTGCCAGCAGTGAACCGGGCCGCTCCTACGAGCAGTACTTC.

The chain uses TRBV11-3 and TRBJ1-1; D gene uncertain. This CDR3 spans 16 amino acids. V lost 2 bases and J lost 1, with 14 bases in between. Per germline, CDR1 SGHNT and CDR2 YENEEA. The CDR3 is CASSLMWSVGNTEAFF. DNA of the CDR3: TGTGCCAGCAGCTTAATGTGGAGCGTAGGGAACACTGAAGCTTTCTTT.

CDR3 nucleotides: TGTGCCAGCAGTGTTGGACAGTGGGACACTGAAGCTTTCTTT. This gives the protein CASSVGQWDTEAFF. The rearrangement links TRBV28 to TRBJ1-1; possible D gene TRBD1, 6 bases. The CDR3 runs 14 residues. Looked up from germline, CDR1 is MDHEN and CDR2 is SYDVKM. V was cut by 5 bases and J by 3 bases, with 13 bases left in between.

The rearrangement uses TRBV28 and TRBJ1-5; D is uncertain. The ends were cut back, 7 bases at V and 5 bases at J, with 6 bases in the middle. The CDR3 spans 11 residues. The germline V gene encodes CDR1 MDHEN and CDR2 SYDVKM. The CDR3 here is CASTSDQPQHF. The CDR3 region has the DNA TGTGCCAGCACATCGGATCAGCCCCAGCATTTT.

The rearrangement links TRBV2 to TRBJ2-7; TRBD1 is a possible D gene (5 bases). CDR1 is SNHLY and CDR2 is FYNNEI in the germline V gene. The CDR3 contains 12 residues. Deletions cut 5 bases from V and 3 bases from J, with 8 bases between. The CDR3 spells CASSIQGYEQYF. CDR3 nucleotide sequence: TGTGCCAGCAGTATCCAGGGCTACGAGCAGTACTTC.

This clone was recorded a few times. The chain employs TRBV5-5 and TRBJ1-2; D unclear. V lost 4 bases and J 0 bases, leaving 13 bases between the germline ends. The germline gives CDR1 SGHKS, CDR2 YYEKEE (reference sequence). CDR3 size: 15 residues. Here the CDR3 reads CASSRQADANYGYTF. As DNA, the CDR3 is TGTGCCAGCAGCCGGCAGGCGGACGCTAACTATGGCTACACCTTC. Variable domain in full (rest from reference TRBV5-5 and TRBJ1-2): DAGVTQSPTHLIKTRGQQVTLRCSPISGHKSVSWYQQVLGQGPQFIFQYYEKEERGRGNFPDRFSARQFPNYSSELNVNALLLGDSALYLCASSRQADANYGYTFGSGTRLTVV.

This sequence joins TRBV28 and TRBJ2-5; 8 positions match TRBD2. The CDR3 has 16 amino acids. From germline, CDR1 is MDHEN and CDR2 SYDVKM. Unmatched junction bases numbered 10, after V lost 4 bases and J lost 3 bases. The CDR3 sequence: CASSSNGRAPEETQYF. The DNA for the CDR3 is TGTGCCAGCAGTTCTAACGGGAGGGCCCCTGAAGAGACCCAGTACTTC.

The rearrangement uses TRBV5-1 and TRBJ2-4; unclear D gene. Per germline, CDR1 SGHRS and CDR2 YFSETQ. With 4 bases removed from V and 0 bases from J, the gap between germline ends came to 11 bases. The CDR3 totals 15 residues. CDR3 nucleotides: TGCGCCAGCAGCCCCTTGGAACTAGCCAAAAACATTCAGTACTTC. Its translation is CASSPLELAKNIQYF.

This clone was observed once. The CDR3 loop is CSVGAGGSWNEQFF. The CDR3 nucleotides are TGCAGCGTTGGGGCGGGCGGGAGCTGGAATGAGCAGTTCTTC. The chain is built from TRBV29-1 and TRBJ2-1; 7 nucleotides match TRBD2. The ends lost 4 bases at V and 7 bases at J; junction bases unmatched: 10. This CDR3 comprises 14 residues. Germline assignment: CDR1 SQVTM and CDR2 ANQGSEA.